The present T cell receptor beta chain was sequenced within a study of T-cell reconstitution after alpha-beta-depleted transplantation in children. The CDR3 runs 16 residues. CDR1 is SEHNR, CDR2 FQNEAQ, per germline (reference sequence). Trimming stripped 2 bases from V and 2 bases from J, with 16 bases between. Researchers prepared the TCRbeta library using unique molecular identifiers, the study reports. TCRdb recomputed calls from the PCR reads with MiXCR, one row per CDR3 protein. The sample has 550,000 to 800,000 distinct CDR3 sequences; over 10% are singletons. This clonotype has just a few counts.

This chain joins TRBV7-9 and TRBJ2-7; D may match TRBD1 or TRBD2 (5 bases each). Material: PBMCs, obtained before TCRalphabeta/CD19-depleted stem cell transplant. This TCR was sampled from a girl aged 2-15 years with congenital amegakaryocytic thrombocytopenia, due to receive a stem cell transplant. The CDR3 reads CASSLRSGTVPYEQYF. The CDR3 region has the DNA TGTGCCAGCAGCTTAAGGTCCGGGACGGTACCCTACGAGCAGTACTTC.